One and the same sample provided the 2 T cell receptor beta chains below, sequenced in a study of chemoradiotherapy in HPV16-positive cancers. TCRdb's table, derived via immunoSEQ multiplex PCR, lists solely in-frame clones and lacks some. Of about 8,900 clones in the sample, approximately 90% are singletons; the top ten hold over 9%. Sequenced material: blood, taken from a patient who underwent chemoradiotherapy. These receptors came from a human donor with HPV-associated anogenital cancer.

This chain uses TRBV5-5 with TRBJ2-4; 9 bases align to TRBD1. V lost 0 bases, J lost 0 bases, and 1 base stayed unmatched. The CDR3 contains 16 residues. The germline V gene encodes CDR1 SGHKS and CDR2 YYEKEE (reference sequence). Here the CDR3 reads CASSLGDRAAKNIQYF. CDR3 nucleotide sequence: TGTGCCAGCAGCTTGGGGGACAGGGCAGCCAAAAACATTCAGTACTTC.

The chain carries TRBV1 and TRBJ2-1; no DNA check was done on the table's D call, TRBD1. TRBV1 is flagged as a pseudogene. CDR3 length: 16 residues. This CDR3 is CTSSEPGHREENEQFF. The CDR3 DNA is TGCACCAGCAGCGAACCGGGACACCGTGAGGAGAATGAGCAGTTCTTC.